This entry is about one T cell receptor (beta chain). What it binds is unknown. The data derive from a study of T cells expressing NK-cell markers. The wider study: The eight sequenced donors comprised seven who were HCMV-seropositive and one who was seronegative. Study findings and constraints: Expanded NKG2C+ T cell clones were not confirmed as HCMV-specific. A range of about 1.0-8% of CD8+ T cells consisted of dominant NKG2C+ clonotypes in more than five donors.

Germline V gene lookup returns CDR1 SGHRS and CDR2 YFSETQ. The CDR3 sequence is 14 residues long. TCRdb reprocessed the 5' RACE reads; each CDR3 protein has one entry and no DNA is given. The sample includes 150,000 to 180,000 distinct CDR3 sequences. The chain combines TRBV5-1 with TRBJ1-2; TCRdb designates TRBD1, a call that cannot be tested without DNA. The sequence came from a woman in her 50s in good health. The sequencing input was blood T cells: a sorted CD56 or NKG2C T cell subset, CD4+ or CD8+ T cells, or bulk PBMC T cells (not recorded which). The CDR3 sequence is CASSLTGVNYGYTF.